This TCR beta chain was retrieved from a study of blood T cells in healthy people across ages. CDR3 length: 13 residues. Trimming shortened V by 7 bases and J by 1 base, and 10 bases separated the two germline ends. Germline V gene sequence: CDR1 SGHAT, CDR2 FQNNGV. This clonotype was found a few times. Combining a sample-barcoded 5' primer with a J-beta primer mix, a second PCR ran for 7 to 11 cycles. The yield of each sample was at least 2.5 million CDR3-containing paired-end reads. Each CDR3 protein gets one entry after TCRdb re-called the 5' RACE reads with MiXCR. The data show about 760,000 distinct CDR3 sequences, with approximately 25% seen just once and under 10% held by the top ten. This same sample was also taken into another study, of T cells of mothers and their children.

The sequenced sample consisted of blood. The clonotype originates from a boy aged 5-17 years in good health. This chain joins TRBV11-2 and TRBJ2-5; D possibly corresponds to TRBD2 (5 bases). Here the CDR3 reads CASTTGIQETQYF. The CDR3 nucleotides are TGTGCCAGCACCACGGGAATCCAAGAGACCCAGTACTTC.